Listed here are 21 T cell receptor beta chains from one sample, sequenced in a study of T cell repertoires in cytomegalovirus infection. No antigens are known for them. TCRdb used MiXCR to reprocess the reads, holding one entry per CDR3 protein. This sample has 300,000 to 400,000 distinct CDR3 sequences, with roughly 25% found just once. The specimen comprised cultured PBMCs, sampled from culture after CMV antigen stimulation. These receptors came from a human donor in good health (CMV status not recorded). Some clones in this sample may be carry-over from other donors' samples.

This clonotype was counted a few times. The CDR3 DNA reads as TGCGCCAGCAGCCAAGGGACATCACCCTACAATGAGCAGTTCTTC. Its protein product is CASSQGTSPYNEQFF. This chain connects TRBV4-3 to TRBJ2-1, with a possible D match to TRBD1 (5 bases). Trimming removed 1 base at V and 2 bases at J, with 9 bases between. The CDR3 has 15 amino acids. In germline, CDR1 is LGHNA, CDR2 YSLEER.

The chain joins TRBV4-3 to TRBJ2-3, with 9 bases aligning to TRBD2. Trimming cost V 0 bases and J 4 bases; bases outside gene matches: 11. Germline V CDR1 and CDR2: LGHNA, YSLEER. CDR3 size: 18 residues. The CDR3 loop reads CASSQDTGLAGVADTQYF. CDR3 nucleotides: TGCGCCAGCAGCCAAGATACGGGACTAGCTGGGGTCGCAGATACGCAGTATTTT.

This chain uses TRBV4-3 with TRBJ1-6; D is perhaps TRBD1 (5 bases). V gave up 3 bases and J gave up 5 bases, with 17 bases separating them. The CDR3 extends over 17 amino acids. Germline V gene lookup returns CDR1 LGHNA and CDR2 YSLEER. CDR3 region: CASSQERQRVNNSPLHF. CDR3 in DNA: TGCGCCAGCAGCCAGGAACGACAGAGAGTCAATAATTCACCCCTCCACTTT.

In this sample, this clonotype turned up a few times. This chain uses TRBV4-3 with TRBJ1-2, with 7 nucleotides matching TRBD1. The CDR3 totals 14 residues. The junction had 6 bases not matched to a gene; V was cut back by 5 bases and J by 3 bases. Germline CDR1 is LGHNA and CDR2 is YSLEER. The CDR3 here is CASSRQGNDYGYTF. The DNA for the CDR3 is TGCGCCAGCAGCAGACAGGGCAACGACTATGGCTACACCTTC.

This clonotype was detected a few times. The DNA for the CDR3 is TGTGCCATCAGCCGCACAACTCCCGGGACAGGGGGCTACACCGGGGAGCTGTTTTTT. Its translation is CAISRTTPGTGGYTGELFF. This sequence joins TRBV10-3 and TRBJ2-2; 12 nucleotides line up with TRBD1. The germline V gene has CDR1 ENHRY and CDR2 SYGVKD. CDR3 length: 19 amino acids. Trimming at V came to 6 bases and at J to 3 bases, leaving 14 bases not matched to a gene.

This chain links TRBV4-3 with TRBJ2-7, with a tentative D call TRBD1 (5 bases). In germline, CDR1 is LGHNA, CDR2 YSLEER. There are 15 residues in the CDR3. Trimming left V 0 bases short and J 3 bases short, with 12 bases between. DNA of the CDR3: TGCGCCAGCAGCCAAGATTACGACAGCTTCTACGAGCAGTACTTC. Residues: CASSQDYDSFYEQYF.

This clonotype was counted ten times or more. The rearrangement links TRBV7-3 to TRBJ2-1, with 7 positions matching TRBD2. CDR1 is SGHTA and CDR2 is FQGTGA in the germline V gene. With V trimmed by 5 bases and J by 6 bases, 10 bases remained unmatched. The CDR3 runs to 15 residues. The CDR3 is CASSRQASGGNEQFF. CDR3 bases: TGTGCCAGCAGCCGCCAGGCTAGCGGAGGCAATGAGCAGTTCTTC. Variable domain in full (rest from reference TRBV7-3 and TRBJ2-1): GAGVSQTPSNKVTEKGKYVELRCDPISGHTALYWYRQSLGQGPEFLIYFQGTGAADDSGLPNDRFFAVRPEGSVSTLKIQRTERGDSAVYLCASSRQASGGNEQFFGPGTRLTVL.

This clonotype has a handful of counts. The V and J genes are TRBV11-2 and TRBJ2-1; 13 bases map to TRBD2. The junction had 5 bases not matched to a gene; V was cut back by 2 bases and J by 7 bases. Germline assignment: CDR1 SGHAT and CDR2 FQNNGV. The CDR3 is 16 residues long. CDR3 loop: CASSLYWTSGRNEQFF. The CDR3 bases are TGTGCCAGCAGCTTATATTGGACTAGCGGGAGAAATGAGCAGTTCTTC.

This clonotype was counted only a few times. This chain connects TRBV7-2 to TRBJ2-1; D gene uncertain. Germline-derived CDR1 and CDR2 are SGHTA and FQGNSA. This CDR3 region has 11 residues. V was clipped by 4 bases and J by 10 bases, with 8 bases between them. The DNA for the CDR3 is TGTGCCAGCAGCTCCAATTACGAGCAGTTCTTC. This sequence encodes CASSSNYEQFF.

The rearrangement joins TRBV18 to TRBJ1-1, with TRBD1 matching over 10 bases. V shed 3 bases and J 4 bases; nucleotides not matched to a gene: 8. Germline values: CDR1 KGHSH, CDR2 LQKENI. The CDR3 contains 16 residues. In nucleotides, the CDR3 is TGTGCCAGCTCACCGCAGGACAGGGGGGGAGGCACTGAAGCTTTCTTT. The encoded protein is CASSPQDRGGGTEAFF.

The chain combines TRBV15 with TRBJ2-3; TRBD2 matches 8 bases. The CDR3 covers 15 residues. J gave up 2 bases and V 4 bases, and 5 bases lay outside the gene matches. CDR1 and CDR2 from the germline V gene are LNHNV and YYDKDF (reference sequence). This CDR3 is CATSTRLATTDTQYF. The CDR3 DNA follows: TGTGCCACCAGCACGCGACTAGCGACCACAGATACGCAGTATTTT.

The chain couples TRBV7-2 to TRBJ1-2; TRBD1 matches 10 bases. Germline V lookup: CDR1 SGHTA, CDR2 FQGNSA. The CDR3 contains 14 residues. V dropped 4 bases and J dropped 7; count of bases not matched to a gene: 6. The CDR3 loop reads CASSSGQGDFGYTF. CDR3 bases: TGTGCCAGCAGCTCCGGACAGGGGGATTTTGGCTACACCTTC.

This clonotype was observed a few times. CDR3 protein: CASSEYGGRGTETQYF. CDR3 in DNA: TGTGCCAGCAGTGAATATGGGGGCAGGGGTACGGAGACCCAGTACTTC. The chain carries TRBV25-1 and TRBJ2-5, with D possibly matching TRBD1 (6 bases). The CDR3 contains 16 residues. Germline V gene sequence: CDR1 MGHDK, CDR2 SYGVNS. With 0 bases removed from V and 5 bases from J, the gap between germline ends came to 16 bases. Complete variable domain (other parts from reference TRBV25-1 and TRBJ2-5): EADIYQTPRYLVIGTGKKITLECSQTMGHDKMYWYQQDPGMELHLIHYSYGVNSTEKGDLSSESTVSRIRTEHFPLTLESARPSHTSQYLCASSEYGGRGTETQYFGPGTRLLVL.

This clonotype was observed a few times. V and J are TRBV6-1 and TRBJ2-4, with 7 bases matching TRBD1. After removal of 7 bases from V and 9 bases from J, the junction contained 12 bases not matched to a gene. Germline values: CDR1 MNHNS, CDR2 SASEGT. The CDR3 length is 14 residues. The CDR3 loop is CASTRTGRDSIQYF. The CDR3 region has the DNA TGTGCCAGCACCAGGACAGGCAGAGATTCCATTCAGTACTTC.

This clonotype showed up just a few times. The rearrangement links TRBV19 to TRBJ2-1; D is unresolved. The germline gives CDR1 LNHDA, CDR2 SQIVND (reference sequence). CDR3 length: 14 amino acids. V was clipped by 5 bases and J by 6 bases, with 14 bases between them. The CDR3 nucleotides are TGTGCCAGTAGTTTCTCTAGGACCCTCAATGAGCAGTTCTTC. Its protein product is CASSFSRTLNEQFF.

The genes are TRBV7-3 and TRBJ2-1; D is ambiguous. The germline gives CDR1 SGHTA, CDR2 FQGTGA. The V gene lost 5 bases and the J gene lost 1 base, with 9 bases spanning the gap. The CDR3 covers 14 residues. This chain's CDR3 is CASSTPRSYNEQFF. DNA of the CDR3: TGTGCCAGCAGCACCCCCCGGTCCTACAATGAGCAGTTCTTC.

The V call is TRBV5-6, the J call TRBJ1-4, with D possibly matching TRBD1 (6 bases). Germline V gives CDR1 SGHDT, CDR2 YYEEEE. The CDR3 is 14 amino acids. Trimming removed 4 bases at V and 8 bases at J, with 15 bases between. The CDR3 region has the DNA TGTGCCAGCAGCCCGGCGTGGACAGAGGAAAAACTGTTTTTT. As protein: CASSPAWTEEKLFF. Supplemented by reference TRBV5-6 and TRBJ1-4, the full variable domain reads DAGVTQSPTHLIKTRGQQVTLRCSPKSGHDTVSWYQQALGQGPQFIFQYYEEEERQRGNFPDRFSGHQFPNYSSELNVNALLLGDSALYLCASSPAWTEEKLFFGSGTQLSVL.

The chain couples TRBV7-9 to TRBJ2-3; tentative D call: TRBD1 (5 bases). The length of the CDR3 is 13 residues. Trimming removed 3 bases at V and 6 bases at J, with 10 bases between. Per the germline V gene, CDR1 is SEHNR and CDR2 is FQNEAQ (reference sequence). The CDR3 bases are TGTGCCAGCAGCTTGTGGGGCCCCGATACGCAGTATTTT. Translating it yields CASSLWGPDTQYF.

A word on this clonotype: Being one base from a much bigger clone, this may be a read error. The CDR3 protein is CASSGWGIVDTQYF. DNA of the CDR3: TGTGCCAGTAGCGGCTGGGGGATTGTGGATACGCAGTATTTT. The chain is built from TRBV19 and TRBJ2-3, with D tentatively TRBD1 or TRBD2 (5 bases each). From germline, CDR1 is LNHDA and CDR2 SQIVND (reference sequence). The V and J ends lost 6 bases and 6 bases respectively, with 16 bases between them. This CDR3 spans 14 amino acids.

This clonotype has just a few counts. The gene calls are TRBV6-6 and TRBJ2-5; D assignment may be TRBD1 or TRBD2 (5 bases each). Germline lookup yields CDR1 MNHNY and CDR2 SVGAGI (reference sequence). V was cut by 6 bases and J by 1 base, with 24 bases left in between. The CDR3 runs to 18 residues. The DNA for the CDR3 is TGTGCCAGCAGCGCAAATCGGGGAAAAAGAAGGGGCCAAGAGACCCAGTACTTC. Translating gives CASSANRGKRRGQETQYF.

This clonotype was seen a few times. The chain uses TRBV6-2 or TRBV6-3 and TRBJ1-5; 7 nucleotides align to TRBD1. V lost 9 bases to trimming and J lost 2 bases; unmatched junction nucleotides: 7. The CDR3 is made up of 14 amino acids. The germline V gene encodes CDR1 MNHEY and CDR2 SVGEGT. CDR3: CASGETGGNQPQHF. The CDR3 nucleotides read TGTGCCAGTGGCGAAACAGGGGGCAATCAGCCCCAGCATTTT.